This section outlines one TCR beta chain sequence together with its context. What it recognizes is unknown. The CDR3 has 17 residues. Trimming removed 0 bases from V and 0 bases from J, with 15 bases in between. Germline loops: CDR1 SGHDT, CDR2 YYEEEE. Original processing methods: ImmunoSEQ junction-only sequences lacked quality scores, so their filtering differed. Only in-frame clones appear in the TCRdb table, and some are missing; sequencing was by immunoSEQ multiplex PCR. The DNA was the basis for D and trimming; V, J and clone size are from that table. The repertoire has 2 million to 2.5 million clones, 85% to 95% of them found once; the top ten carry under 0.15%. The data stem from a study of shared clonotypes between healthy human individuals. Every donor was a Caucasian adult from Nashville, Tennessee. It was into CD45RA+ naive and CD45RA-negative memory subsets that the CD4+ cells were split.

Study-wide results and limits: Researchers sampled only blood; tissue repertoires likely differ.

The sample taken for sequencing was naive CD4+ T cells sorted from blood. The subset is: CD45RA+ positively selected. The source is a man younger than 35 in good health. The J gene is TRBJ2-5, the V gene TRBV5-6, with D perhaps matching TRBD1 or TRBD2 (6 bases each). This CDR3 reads CASSLGPRGGYQETQYF. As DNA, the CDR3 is TGTGCCAGCAGCTTGGGCCCCCGAGGGGGGTACCAAGAGACCCAGTACTTC. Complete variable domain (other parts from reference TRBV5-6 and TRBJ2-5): DAGVTQSPTHLIKTRGQQVTLRCSPKSGHDTVSWYQQALGQGPQFIFQYYEEEERQRGNFPDRFSGHQFPNYSSELNVNALLLGDSALYLCASSLGPRGGYQETQYFGPGTRLLVL.